This TCR beta chain was obtained from a study of tumor-infiltrating lymphocytes in localized non-small cell lung cancer. Broader study findings: Different pieces of the same tissue were used for each assay. No link was found between tumor T-cell fraction and recurrence-free survival.

With respect to this clone: Its antigen is currently unknown.

The CDR3 totals 14 residues. V gave up 4 bases and J gave up 6 bases; unmatched junction bases: 7. CDR1 is MGHRA and CDR2 is YSYEKL in the germline V gene. The protocol was immunoSEQ multiplex PCR, while the TCRdb copy is restricted to in-frame clones and leaves out a portion. This sample has 7,000 or so clones; approximately 80% occur once, and the top ten carry roughly 10%. What was sequenced was lung tumor tissue. This TCR was sampled from a human donor with non-small cell lung cancer. The chain employs TRBV4-1 and TRBJ1-2, with 8 bases matching TRBD1. The CDR3 here is CASSPQTGADGYTF. DNA of the CDR3: TGCGCCAGCAGCCCCCAGACAGGGGCCGATGGCTACACCTTC.